This T cell receptor (beta chain) originates from a study of blood T cell repertoires in COVID-19. Study overall: From the United States, Italy and Spain came samples of acute and convalescent COVID-19. Nucleic acid was either cDNA or gDNA, and it came from T cells, B-cell-depleted T cells, or PBMCs.

CDR1 is MNHEY, CDR2 SMNVEV, per germline (reference sequence). The CDR3 spans 13 residues. V was shortened by 3 bases and J by 13 bases, with 15 bases between the two germline ends. In the authors' workflow: Researchers report that nucleated cell counts were estimated from reference gene primer amplification. TCRdb's table, derived via immunoSEQ multiplex PCR, lists solely in-frame clones and lacks some. That table gives V, J and clone size, and the DNA gave D and trimming. The sample has some 150,000 clones, 75% to 85% seen once. The V and J genes are TRBV27 and TRBJ1-4, with D possibly TRBD1 on 5 matching bases. Sequencing was carried out using peripheral blood. The clonotype was recovered from a woman in her forties or fifties in a cohort sampled during active or convalescent COVID-19. The CDR3 spells CASSLSPSGGLFF. The CDR3 DNA is TGTGCCAGCAGTTTGAGTCCGTCCGGGGGACTGTTTTTT.